The 21 T cell receptor beta chains reported below all come from one sample, sequenced in a study of T-cell reconstitution after alpha-beta-depleted transplantation in children. As it was prepared, the TCRbeta library received unique molecular identifiers. TCRdb independently ran MiXCR on the PCR reads; one entry per CDR3 protein. The table includes approximately 500,000 distinct CDR3 sequences, roughly 10% detected once. The sample consisted of PBMCs, taken before TCRalphabeta/CD19-depleted stem cell transplant. Source of these receptors: a child under 10 years old with inherited bone marrow failure, due to receive a stem cell transplant.

This chain links TRBV27 with TRBJ1-2, with D hard to call. CDR1 and CDR2 from the germline V gene are MNHEY and SMNVEV (reference sequence). Trimming shortened V by 0 bases and J by 2 bases, and 10 bases separated the two germline ends. There are 15 residues in the CDR3. The CDR3 DNA follows: TGTGCCAGCAGTTTATCTTACCCTAAAAACTATGGCTACACCTTC. This codes for CASSLSYPKNYGYTF.

This clonotype was seen ten or more times. The chain links TRBV4-3 to TRBJ2-7, with D perhaps matching TRBD1 (5 bases). V was pared by 1 base and J by 4 bases, with 14 bases between. Germline lookup yields CDR1 LGHNA and CDR2 YSLEER. This CDR3 has 15 amino acids. The CDR3 region is CASSQAWTPLYEQYF. The CDR3, as DNA: TGCGCCAGCAGCCAAGCGTGGACACCACTTTACGAGCAGTACTTC.

This clonotype was found many times. One junction end does not reproduce the germline sequence, and a read error may be involved. The J gene is TRBJ1-2, the V gene TRBV7-9; TRBD1 agrees at 9 bases. The CDR3 is made up of 14 amino acids. CDR1 SEHNR and CDR2 FQNEAQ come from the germline V gene (reference sequence). As DNA, the CDR3 is TGTGCCAGCAGCCCAACCGGGACAGGGTATGACTACACCTTC. As protein: CASSPTGTGYDYTF.

Regarding this clonotype: This may be a read error: a much more frequent sequence differs by one nucleotide. Since the CDR3 does not end with the conserved phenylalanine or tryptophan, this likely comes from a read error. This chain connects TRBV15 to TRBJ2-2, with TRBD2 matching 7 bases. The germline CDR1 and CDR2 sequences are LNHNV and YYDKDF (reference sequence). V trimming: 3 bases; J trimming: 5 bases; junction bases outside the gene matches: 9. This CDR3 has 16 amino acids. CDR3 sequence: CATSRDSSGITGELFY. CDR3 bases: TGTGCCACCAGCAGGGACTCTAGCGGAATAACCGGGGAGCTGTTTTAT.

CDR3 nucleotide sequence: TGTGCCAGCAGCTCGGTAGTGGCGGGAGGGCCCCACGAGCAGTACTTC. Protein product: CASSSVVAGGPHEQYF. V and J are TRBV7-2 and TRBJ2-7, with 9 positions matching TRBD2. From germline, CDR1 is SGHTA and CDR2 FQGNSA. J gave up 5 bases and V 4 bases, and 12 bases lay outside the gene matches. The CDR3 has 16 residues.

This clonotype was found a few times. The rearrangement links TRBV5-1 to TRBJ1-4; possibly TRBD1 for D (6 bases). V was trimmed by 5 bases and J by 8 bases, leaving 22 bases between them. The CDR3 runs 16 residues. Germline CDR1 SGHRS, CDR2 YFSETQ. The chain's CDR3 is CASRSHNRTDHEKLFF. The CDR3 bases are TGCGCCAGCAGGTCTCATAACCGGACAGACCACGAAAAACTGTTTTTT.

This clonotype was picked up a small number of times. This chain uses TRBV29-1 with TRBJ2-7; 11 nucleotides align to TRBD1. The ends lost 6 bases at V and 4 bases at J; junction bases unmatched: 5. This CDR3 region has 13 residues. The germline V gene has CDR1 SQVTM and CDR2 ANQGSEA. The CDR3 sequence is CSVLDRGQYEQYF. The CDR3, as DNA: TGCAGCGTCTTGGACAGGGGGCAATACGAGCAGTACTTC.

Many counts were recorded for this clonotype. The J gene is TRBJ1-3, the V gene TRBV29-1; TRBD1 is a possible D gene (5 bases). The CDR3 totals 15 residues. Trimming left V 4 bases short and J 0 bases short, with 13 bases between. Per the germline V gene, CDR1 is SQVTM and CDR2 is ANQGSEA. Here the CDR3 DNA reads TGCAGCGTTGGGGGGACGGCTTCCTCTGGAAACACCATATATTTT. Its translation is CSVGGTASSGNTIYF.

This clonotype was observed a few times. The rearrangement links TRBV7-6 to TRBJ2-2; no reliable D call. CDR1 and CDR2 (germline): SGHVS, FNYEAQ. V lost 4 bases to trimming and J lost 2 bases, with 5 bases between them. This CDR3 spans 13 amino acids. The CDR3 nucleotides are TGTGCCAGCAGCTCATACAACACCGGGGAGCTGTTTTTT. Residues: CASSSYNTGELFF. The full variable domain, with the rest looked up from reference TRBV7-6 and TRBJ2-2, is GAGVSQSPRYKVTKRGQDVALRCDPISGHVSLYWYRQALGQGPEFLTYFNYEAQQDKSGLPNDRFSAERPEGSISTLTIQRTEQRDSAMYRCASSSYNTGELFFGEGSRLTVL.

The CDR3 bases are TGTGCTACCGACAGGGGGCCCCACGAGCAGTACTTC. Its protein product is CATDRGPHEQYF. The chain carries TRBV7-9 and TRBJ2-7; the match to TRBD1 covers 10 bases. The CDR3 spans 12 residues. Germline lookup yields CDR1 SEHNR and CDR2 FQNEAQ (reference sequence).

This clonotype was counted a few times. The rearrangement joins TRBV30 to TRBJ1-3; D is unresolved. This CDR3 comprises 14 residues. V was clipped by 7 bases and J by 0 bases, with 13 bases between them. Germline loops: CDR1 GTSNPN, CDR2 SVGIG (reference sequence). The CDR3, as DNA: TGTGCCTACTCTCTACTCCTCTCTGGAAACACCATATATTTT. Its translation: CAYSLLLSGNTIYF.

The chain couples TRBV27 to TRBJ2-5, with unresolved D. Trimming took 5 bases from V and 2 from J, leaving 9 bases between them. The CDR3 length is 13 residues. In germline, CDR1 is MNHEY, CDR2 SMNVEV (reference sequence). CDR3 amino acids: CASSVRRQETQYF. CDR3 in DNA: TGTGCCAGCAGTGTGAGGAGACAAGAGACCCAGTACTTC.

This clonotype was detected ten times or more. This chain joins TRBV4-3 and TRBJ2-5, with D possibly matching TRBD2 (6 bases). CDR3 size: 13 residues. Trimming pared 1 base from V and 6 bases from J, leaving 9 bases between. Germline V gene lookup returns CDR1 LGHNA and CDR2 YSLEER. CDR3: CASSQGRDQTQYF. DNA of the CDR3: TGCGCCAGCAGCCAAGGGAGGGATCAGACCCAGTACTTC.

This clonotype was counted many times. The genes are TRBV20-1 and TRBJ2-1, with D tentatively TRBD2 (6 bases). The CDR3 loop spans 14 amino acids. The V gene's germline CDR1 is DFQATT and CDR2 SNEGSKA (reference sequence). V was clipped by 5 bases and J by 2 bases, with 13 bases between them. The CDR3 spells CSAWAGLPYNEQFF. The CDR3 coding sequence is TGCAGTGCTTGGGCGGGATTACCCTACAATGAGCAGTTCTTC.

Only a few counts were recorded for this clonotype. The chain carries TRBV12-3 or TRBV12-4 and TRBJ1-2; D is uncertain. This CDR3 is built from 13 residues. With 1 base removed from V and 11 bases from J, the gap between germline ends came to 14 bases. This CDR3 reads CASSLGFSGRYTF. The DNA of the CDR3 is TGTGCCAGCAGTTTAGGCTTCTCGGGGAGGTACACCTTC.

In this sample, this clonotype turned up many times. The CDR3 reads CSVLPDSVTEAFF. DNA for the CDR3: TGCAGCGTTCTCCCGGACAGCGTCACTGAAGCTTTCTTT. The chain is built from TRBV29-1 and TRBJ1-1; a weak D match, TRBD1 (6 bases). Germline V gene sequence: CDR1 SQVTM, CDR2 ANQGSEA. The CDR3 covers 13 residues. Trimming cost V 5 bases and J 4 bases, with 14 bases left between them.

This sequence joins TRBV3-1 and TRBJ2-5, with 7 bases fitting TRBD1. J lost 2 bases, V lost 10 bases, and 22 bases had no gene match. The length of the CDR3 is 18 residues. Germline CDR1 reads LGHDT; CDR2 reads YNNKEL (reference sequence). DNA for the CDR3: TGTGCCACCACCCATAGGGACAGTGCGGCTCCTTCTCAAGAGACCCAGTACTTC. Its translation is CATTHRDSAAPSQETQYF.

The chain carries TRBV19 and TRBJ1-1; D gene uncertain. This CDR3 is built from 14 residues. Per the germline V gene, CDR1 is LNHDA and CDR2 is SQIVND (reference sequence). Trimming pared 7 bases from V and 3 bases from J, leaving 15 bases between. CDR3 coding DNA: TGTGCCAGTATCCCCCTCCGGGGAGACACTGAAGCTTTCTTT. This codes for CASIPLRGDTEAFF.

In the case of this clonotype: A much more abundant neighbour one base away suggests this may be a read error. The chain joins TRBV7-9 to TRBJ2-3; TRBD2 matches at 11 bases. V lost 6 bases and J lost 4; bases outside the gene matches: 0. This CDR3 comprises 13 residues. Germline lookup yields CDR1 SEHNR and CDR2 FQNEAQ (reference sequence). The CDR3 nucleotides are TGTGCCAGCAGTAGCGGGAGGGCAGATACGCAGTATTTT. Its translation is CASSSGRADTQYF.

This clonotype was picked up many times. V usage is TRBV20-1 and J usage is TRBJ2-7; TRBD2 might be the D (5 bases). V shed 5 bases and J shed 2 bases, with 16 bases lying between them. This CDR3 comprises 14 residues. Germline lookup yields CDR1 DFQATT and CDR2 SNEGSKA (reference sequence). The CDR3 spells CSAPLEVGAYEQYF. CDR3 coding DNA: TGCAGTGCTCCTTTGGAGGTTGGGGCCTACGAGCAGTACTTC.

The V and J genes are TRBV5-1 and TRBJ2-7, with TRBD1 matching 8 bases. CDR1 and CDR2 (germline): SGHRS, YFSETQ. V lost 2 bases to trimming and J lost 1 base; unmatched junction nucleotides: 8. CDR3 length: 16 amino acids. The CDR3 nucleotides read TGCGCCAGCAGCTTCGTAACAGGGGGGATTTCCTACGAGCAGTACTTC. Protein sequence: CASSFVTGGISYEQYF.